Sequencing of this TCR beta chain was carried out in a study of T-cell reconstitution after alpha-beta-depleted transplantation in children. Unique molecular identifiers were incorporated during preparation of the TCRbeta library. TCRdb redid the calling of the PCR reads with MiXCR, one entry per CDR3 protein. Among around 700,000 distinct CDR3 sequences listed, roughly 14% were seen once. This clonotype showed up many times. This CDR3 region has 15 residues. Germline V gene lookup returns CDR1 MGHRA and CDR2 YSYEKL. V was clipped by 1 base and J by 9 bases; unmatched bases: 4. V and J are TRBV4-1 and TRBJ2-1; TRBD2 aligns across 12 bases. The sample consisted of PBMCs, taken before TCRalphabeta/CD19-depleted stem cell transplant. This receptor was taken from a girl between 2 and 10 years old with congenital amegakaryocytic thrombocytopenia, due to receive a stem cell transplant. For the CDR3, the DNA is TGCGCCAGCAGCCAAGGACTAGCGGGAGTAGGTGAGCAGTTCTTC. It encodes CASSQGLAGVGEQFF.